A single sample gave rise to the 2 T cell receptor beta chains below, sequenced in a study of cytomegalovirus exposure and HLA in healthy donors. The primer mix had 60 Vbeta and 13 Jbeta primers. Produced via immunoSEQ multiplex PCR; TCRdb's table is partial and in-frame only. This table has 120,000 or so clones, 6.5% to 9.5% appearing once. Sequenced input: PBMCs. Every receptor here comes from a woman aged 40 to 50 in good health and CMV-seropositive.

In its sample, this clone was seen a few times. The chain recombines TRBV5-4 with TRBJ2-3; TRBD1 matches 8 bases. CDR1 SGHNT and CDR2 YYREEE come from the germline V gene (reference sequence). The CDR3 sequence is 16 residues long. The junction had 3 bases not matched to a gene; V was cut back by 0 bases and J by 0 bases. This CDR3 is CASSLARDRSTDTQYF. CDR3 bases: TGTGCCAGCAGCTTGGCCAGGGACAGGAGCACAGATACGCAGTATTTT.

This clone was counted only a few times. The chain recombines TRBV7-8 with TRBJ2-7; 12 bases are a match to TRBD2. This CDR3 contains 16 residues. The V gene end was trimmed by 1 base and the J gene end by 3 bases; junction bases not matched to a gene: 4. Germline values: CDR1 SGHVS, CDR2 FQNEAQ. The CDR3 protein is CASSLELAGGHYEQYF. The CDR3 region has the DNA TGTGCCAGCAGCTTAGAACTAGCGGGGGGACACTACGAGCAGTACTTC.